Shown below are 9 T cell receptor beta chains from a single sample sequenced in a study of Graves' ophthalmopathy and Graves' hyperthyroidism. Amplification of TCR beta CDR3 regions used RNA transcripts. HTBI primers were used in a first-round RT-PCR, which preceded a second-round multiplex PCR. TCRdb redid the calling of the multiplex PCR reads with MiXCR, one entry per CDR3 protein. The data show roughly 480,000 distinct CDR3 sequences, approximately 15% seen once. Sequencing used blood. These receptor sequences come from a woman aged 30 to 39 with Graves' ophthalmopathy.

This clonotype was observed at least ten times. V and J are TRBV11-2 and TRBJ1-2, with TRBD1 matching over 7 bases. The V and J ends lost 8 bases and 3 bases, in that order; junction bases with no gene match: 3. The CDR3 totals 12 residues. Per the germline V gene, CDR1 is SGHAT and CDR2 is FQNNGV. The CDR3 DNA is TGTGCCAGCCCAGGGGGGGACTATGGCTACACCTTC. This codes for CASPGGDYGYTF.

This clonotype was seen at least ten times. The chain couples TRBV28 to TRBJ1-5, with D possibly TRBD1 on 6 matching bases. Per the germline V gene, CDR1 is MDHEN and CDR2 is SYDVKM. Trimming shortened V by 7 bases and J by 2 bases, and 9 bases separated the two germline ends. The CDR3 contains 13 residues. The CDR3 sequence is CASKQGGNQPQHF. For the CDR3, the DNA is TGTGCCAGCAAACAGGGAGGCAATCAGCCCCAGCATTTT.

This clonotype was seen repeatedly, ten times or more. J is TRBJ1-3 and V is TRBV28; no definite D call. Germline V CDR1 and CDR2: MDHEN, SYDVKM. The CDR3 is 12 amino acids. V dropped 4 bases and J dropped 6 bases, with 7 bases sitting between them. The CDR3 coding sequence is TGTGCCAGCAGTTCGCGGATAAACACCATATATTTT. Its translation: CASSSRINTIYF. The variable domain in full, with the rest retrieved from reference TRBV28 and TRBJ1-3, is DVKVTQSSRYLVKRTGEKVFLECVQDMDHENMFWYRQDPGLGLRLIYFSYDVKMKEKGDIPEGYSVSREKKERFSLILESASTNQTSMYLCASSSRINTIYFGEGSWLTVV.

This clonotype has only a few counts. A much bigger clone sits one base away, suggesting this may be a read error. The chain combines TRBV6-5 with TRBJ1-6; a possible D gene is TRBD1 (5 bases). The CDR3 runs to 15 residues. The germline gives CDR1 MNHEY, CDR2 SVGAGI. CDR3 coding DNA: TGTGCCAGCACTTCGGGACCGCAATATAATTCACACCTCCACTTT. Its protein product is CASTSGPQYNSHLHF.

This clonotype has at least ten counts. The J gene is TRBJ2-5, the V gene TRBV6-1; TRBD1 matches 9 bases. The CDR3 covers 15 residues. The germline V gene encodes CDR1 MNHNS and CDR2 SASEGT. Unmatched junction bases numbered 4, after V lost 0 bases and J lost 5 bases. The CDR3: CASSEATGGGETQYF. In nucleotides, the CDR3 is TGTGCCAGCAGTGAAGCGACAGGGGGTGGGGAGACCCAGTACTTC.

A few counts support this clonotype. The gene calls are TRBV20-1 and TRBJ2-2; D may correspond to TRBD1 or TRBD2 (5 bases each). Germline V lookup: CDR1 DFQATT, CDR2 SNEGSKA (reference sequence). The CDR3 length is 14 residues. V was clipped by 3 bases and J by 3 bases, with 11 bases between them. The CDR3 DNA reads as TGCAGTGCTAGGTCGGGGCCCCACACCGGGGAGCTGTTTTTT. It yields the protein CSARSGPHTGELFF.

This clonotype came up many times. This chain joins TRBV5-1 and TRBJ2-5; possibly TRBD1 or TRBD2 for D (5 bases each). V lost 0 bases and J 1 base, leaving 13 bases between the germline ends. The CDR3 consists of 16 residues. Germline V lookup: CDR1 SGHRS, CDR2 YFSETQ. The CDR3 nucleotides read TGCGCCAGCAGCTTGGATCCGGGGCAGTCCCAAGAGACCCAGTACTTC. Its translation is CASSLDPGQSQETQYF.

This clonotype was found many times. The genes are TRBV12-3 or TRBV12-4 and TRBJ1-1; D unresolved. The CDR3 is 13 amino acids. V lost 5 bases to trimming and J lost 0 bases, with 7 bases between them. CDR3 in amino acids: CASSIKLNTEAFF. The CDR3 DNA reads as TGTGCCAGCAGTATAAAACTGAACACTGAAGCTTTCTTT.

In this sample, this clonotype turned up many times. V is TRBV12-3 or TRBV12-4 and J is TRBJ1-3, with D perhaps matching TRBD1 (5 bases). Deletions cut 3 bases from V and 3 bases from J, with 9 bases between. This CDR3 has 14 amino acids. DNA for the CDR3: TGTGCCAGCAGTTTCCGAGGGGTTGGAAACACCATATATTTT. It yields the protein CASSFRGVGNTIYF.